One sample yielded the 11 T cell receptor beta chains listed below, sequenced in a study of blood T cells in healthy people across ages. Sample-barcoded 5' priming and a J-beta primer mix drove a second PCR of 7 to 11 cycles. MiXCR was run by TCRdb on the 5' RACE reads, yielding one entry per CDR3 protein. The sample includes roughly 1.7 million distinct CDR3 sequences, almost 35% of them seen just once. Sequenced input: blood. The source is a young woman in good health.

The chain employs TRBV7-2 and TRBJ2-4; a possible D gene is TRBD2 (5 bases). CDR1 is SGHTA and CDR2 is FQGNSA in the germline V gene. The CDR3 has 15 residues. V was shortened by 10 bases and J by 1 base, with 17 bases between the two germline ends. This CDR3 reads CATMDRGLAKNIQYF. CDR3 DNA: TGTGCCACCATGGACCGAGGGTTGGCCAAAAACATTCAGTACTTC.

On this clonotype itself: It may be a read error: a sequence one base away is much more abundant. CDR3 amino acids: CSASWGPQGTQYF. The CDR3 DNA reads as TGCAGTGCTAGTTGGGGTCCCCAAGGGACCCAGTACTTC. The chain combines TRBV20-1 with TRBJ2-5; D call uncertain. The CDR3 extends over 13 amino acids. Germline V lookup: CDR1 DFQATT, CDR2 SNEGSKA (reference sequence).

CDR3 DNA sequence: TGTGCCAGCAGAGACCTAAGGACGGGCGGGTCACCCCTCCACTTT. As protein: CASRDLRTGGSPLHF. The chain uses TRBV6-2 or TRBV6-3 and TRBJ1-6; D is ambiguous. The V end was cut by 6 bases, the J end by 10 bases, with 19 bases between. The CDR3 extends over 15 amino acids. Germline V gene sequence: CDR1 MNHEY, CDR2 SVGEGT.

Concerning this clonotype itself: Since a much larger clone is just one base distant, this may be a read error. The chain links TRBV5-8 to TRBJ1-1; 7 bases agree with TRBD1. The CDR3 is 14 residues long. V gave up 1 base and J gave up 1 base; unmatched junction bases: 1. The germline CDR1 and CDR2 sequences are SGHTS and YDEGEE. The chain's CDR3 is CASSLHRGNTEAFF. CDR3 coding DNA: TGTGCCAGCAGCTTGCACAGGGGGAACACTGAAGCTTTCTTT.

The gene calls are TRBV12-5 and TRBJ2-5; 13 nucleotides agree with TRBD2. This CDR3 contains 16 residues. Germline V gene sequence: CDR1 LGHNT, CDR2 FRNRAP. With 9 bases clipped from V and 4 bases from J, the junction kept 11 bases outside the gene matches. CDR3 sequence: CARGSGLAGAAETQYF. CDR3 sequence (DNA): TGTGCTAGGGGCTCAGGACTAGCGGGGGCCGCAGAGACCCAGTACTTC. Complete variable domain (other parts from reference TRBV12-5 and TRBJ2-5): DARVTQTPRHKVTEMGQEVTMRCQPILGHNTVFWYRQTMMQGLELLAYFRNRAPLDDSGMPKDRFSAEMPDATLATLKIQPSEPRDSAVYFCARGSGLAGAAETQYFGPGTRLLVL.

This clonotype was seen just once. This CDR3 is CSALRDGGSYNEQFF. DNA of the CDR3: TGCAGTGCTCTAAGGGACGGGGGATCCTACAATGAGCAGTTCTTC. The chain carries TRBV20-1 and TRBJ2-1, with D perhaps TRBD2 (6 bases). Germline V CDR1 and CDR2: DFQATT, SNEGSKA (reference sequence). The CDR3 is 15 amino acids. V was trimmed by 5 bases and J by 1 base, leaving 15 bases between them.

The chain links TRBV20-1 to TRBJ2-2; 8 nucleotides line up with TRBD2. Germline CDR1 reads DFQATT; CDR2 reads SNEGSKA (reference sequence). The CDR3 spans 14 residues. V trimming: 4 bases; J trimming: 5 bases; junction bases outside the gene matches: 6. CDR3 amino acids: CSANGGAWTGELFF. The DNA for the CDR3 is TGCAGTGCTAACGGGGGGGCGTGGACCGGGGAGCTGTTTTTT.

The chain employs TRBV30 and TRBJ2-7; D is unclear. V was clipped by 1 base and J by 5 bases, with 9 bases between them. This CDR3 is 12 amino acids long. CDR1 is GTSNPN and CDR2 is SVGIG in the germline V gene (reference sequence). The CDR3 spells CAWSATGDEQYF. As DNA, the CDR3 is TGTGCCTGGAGTGCCACTGGGGACGAGCAGTACTTC.

The genes are TRBV5-6 and TRBJ1-2, with D unclear. Germline V gene data show CDR1 as SGHDT and CDR2 as YYEEEE. Trimming removed 4 bases from V and 12 bases from J, with 16 bases in between. This CDR3 contains 12 residues. CDR3 in amino acids: CASSKDPKTNTF. The CDR3 nucleotides read TGTGCCAGCAGCAAGGACCCCAAAACGAACACCTTC.

A few counts support this clonotype. This rearrangement joins TRBV3-1 to TRBJ2-2; 8 positions agree with TRBD2. CDR3 size: 16 residues. The J segment lost 1 base and the V segment lost 6 bases, leaving 7 bases of the junction unmatched. Germline lookup yields CDR1 LGHDT and CDR2 YNNKEL (reference sequence). DNA for the CDR3: TGTGCCAGCAGATCTGCGGGAGGTAGGAACACCGGGGAGCTGTTTTTT. It specifies CASRSAGGRNTGELFF.

This clonotype was seen only a few times. The rearrangement joins TRBV30 to TRBJ1-2, with 7 bases that match TRBD1. Germline CDR1 is GTSNPN and CDR2 is SVGIG (reference sequence). V trimming: 1 base; J trimming: 6 bases; junction bases outside the gene matches: 2. The CDR3 has 12 amino acids. CDR3 in amino acids: CAWSAQGNGYTF. The CDR3 DNA reads as TGTGCCTGGAGTGCACAGGGGAATGGCTACACCTTC. Together with reference TRBV30 and TRBJ1-2, the CDR3 gives the full variable domain: SQTIHQWPATLVQPVGSPLSLECTVEGTSNPNLYWYRQAAGRGLQLLFYSVGIGQISSEVPQNLSASRPQDRQFILSSKKLLLSDSGFYLCAWSAQGNGYTFGSGTRLTVV.